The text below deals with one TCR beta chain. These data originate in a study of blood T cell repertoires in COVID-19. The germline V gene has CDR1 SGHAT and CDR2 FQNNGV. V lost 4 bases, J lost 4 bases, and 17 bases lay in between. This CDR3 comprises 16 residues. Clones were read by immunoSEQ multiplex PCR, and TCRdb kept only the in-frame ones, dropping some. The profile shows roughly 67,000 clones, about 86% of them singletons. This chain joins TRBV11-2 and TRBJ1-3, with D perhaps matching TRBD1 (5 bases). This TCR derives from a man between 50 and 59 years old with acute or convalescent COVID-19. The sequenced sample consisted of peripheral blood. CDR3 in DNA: TGTGCCAGCAGCTACGGGGGTTCTAATCTGGGAAACACCATATATTTT. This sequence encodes CASSYGGSNLGNTIYF.